The sequence of this T cell receptor beta chain was determined in a study of shared clonotypes between healthy human individuals. Study overall: A couple of female and a few male donors aged 18 to 49 were enrolled.

Authors' analysis steps: ImmunoSEQ sequences covered only the junction and lacked quality scores; filtering therefore differed. Clones were read by immunoSEQ multiplex PCR, and TCRdb kept only the in-frame ones, dropping some. V and J calls plus clone size are reproduced from that table; the DNA served to infer D and trimming. Of 550,000 to 850,000 clones listed, roughly 72% were seen once; the top ten hold under 2%. This clone was observed a single time. Antigen: not known. Findings of the study overall: The represented genetic and exposure-history diversity was limited by the small number of donors.

Input material: memory CD4+ T cells sorted from blood. Documented subset: CD45RA-negative fraction. This sequence originates from a woman aged 25 to 39 in good health.

CDR3 sequence: CASSYSAGGPETQYF. The CDR3 region has the DNA TGTGCCAGCAGTTACTCCGCGGGAGGGCCAGAGACCCAGTACTTC. The V and J genes are TRBV6-5 and TRBJ2-5, with 9 positions matching TRBD2. Trimming cost V 0 bases and J 4 bases; bases outside gene matches: 3. There are 15 residues in the CDR3. CDR1 and CDR2 (germline): MNHEY, SVGAGI.